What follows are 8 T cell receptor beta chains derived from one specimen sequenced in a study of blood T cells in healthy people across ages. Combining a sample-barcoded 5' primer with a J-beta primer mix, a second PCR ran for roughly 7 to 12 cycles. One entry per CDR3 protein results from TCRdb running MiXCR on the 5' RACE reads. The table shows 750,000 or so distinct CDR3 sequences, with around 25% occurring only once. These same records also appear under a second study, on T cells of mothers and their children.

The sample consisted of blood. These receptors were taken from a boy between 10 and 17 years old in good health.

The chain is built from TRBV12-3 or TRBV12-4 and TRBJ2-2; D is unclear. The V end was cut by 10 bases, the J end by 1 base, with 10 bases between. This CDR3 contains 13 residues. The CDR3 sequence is CATKRLNTGELFF. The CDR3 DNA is TGTGCCACCAAACGTCTGAACACCGGGGAGCTGTTTTTT.

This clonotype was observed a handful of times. The CDR3 nucleotides read TGTGCCAGCAGTTTAGTCGCAGGGAAGGGCTCCTACGAGCAGTACTTC. Protein: CASSLVAGKGSYEQYF. The chain joins TRBV12-3 or TRBV12-4 to TRBJ2-5; D is perhaps TRBD1 (5 bases). The J call may be wrong; the DNA end is better matched by TRBJ2-7. This CDR3 is 16 amino acids long.

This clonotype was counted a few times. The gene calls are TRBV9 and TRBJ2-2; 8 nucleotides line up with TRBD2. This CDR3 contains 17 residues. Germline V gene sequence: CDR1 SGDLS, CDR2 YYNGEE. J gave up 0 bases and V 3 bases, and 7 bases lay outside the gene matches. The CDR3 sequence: CASSAKSGGTNTGELFF. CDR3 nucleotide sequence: TGTGCCAGCAGCGCCAAGAGCGGGGGTACGAACACCGGGGAGCTGTTTTTT.

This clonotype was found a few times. The CDR3 sequence is CASSLGPEVGGDEQFF. As DNA, the CDR3 is TGCGCCAGCAGCTTGGGCCCCGAGGTTGGGGGAGATGAGCAGTTCTTC. This sequence joins TRBV5-1 and TRBJ2-1; either TRBD1 or TRBD2 may fit D (5 bases each). CDR3 length: 16 amino acids. CDR1 is SGHRS, CDR2 YFSETQ, per germline. V was pared by 0 bases and J by 8 bases, with 18 bases between. Combining the CDR3 with reference TRBV5-1 and TRBJ2-1 gives the whole variable domain KAGVTQTPRYLIKTRGQQVTLSCSPISGHRSVSWYQQTPGQGLQFLFEYFSETQRNKGNFPGRFSGRQFSNSRSEMNVSTLELGDSALYLCASSLGPEVGGDEQFFGPGTRLTVL.

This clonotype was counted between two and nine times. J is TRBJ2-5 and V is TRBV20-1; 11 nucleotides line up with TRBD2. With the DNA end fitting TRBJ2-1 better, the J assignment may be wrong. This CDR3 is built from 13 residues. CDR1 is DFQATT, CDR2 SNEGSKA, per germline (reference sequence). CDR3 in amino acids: CSASGTSGNEQFF. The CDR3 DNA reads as TGCAGTGCTAGCGGGACTAGCGGTAATGAGCAGTTCTTC.

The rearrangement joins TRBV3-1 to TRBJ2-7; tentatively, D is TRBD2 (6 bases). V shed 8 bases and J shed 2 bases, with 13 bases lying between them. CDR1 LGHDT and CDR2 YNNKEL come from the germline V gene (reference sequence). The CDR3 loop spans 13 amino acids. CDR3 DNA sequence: TGTGCCAGCGGGCGGGACGGAGCCTACGAGCAGTACTTC. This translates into CASGRDGAYEQYF.

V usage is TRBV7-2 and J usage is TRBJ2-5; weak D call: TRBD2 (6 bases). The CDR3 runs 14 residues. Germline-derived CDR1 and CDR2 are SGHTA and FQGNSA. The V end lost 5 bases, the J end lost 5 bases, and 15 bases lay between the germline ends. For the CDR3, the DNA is TGTGCCAGCAGCCCGGGACTGGAGGAGGAGACCCAGTACTTC. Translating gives CASSPGLEEETQYF.

CDR3 amino acids: CASSWGQGEAFF. In DNA form, the CDR3 reads TGTGCCAGCAGCTGGGGGCAGGGTGAAGCTTTCTTT. The J gene is TRBJ1-1, the V gene TRBV11-3; D perhaps matches TRBD1 (6 bases). CDR3 length: 12 amino acids. V was shortened by 4 bases and J by 7 bases, with 10 bases between the two germline ends. The V gene's germline CDR1 is SGHNT and CDR2 YENEEA. The whole variable domain, filled in from reference TRBV11-3 and TRBJ1-1, reads EAGVVQSPRYKIIEKKQPVAFWCNPISGHNTLYWYLQNLGQGPELLIRYENEEAVDDSQLPKDRFSAERLKGVDSTLKIQPAELGDSAVYLCASSWGQGEAFFGQGTRLTVV.